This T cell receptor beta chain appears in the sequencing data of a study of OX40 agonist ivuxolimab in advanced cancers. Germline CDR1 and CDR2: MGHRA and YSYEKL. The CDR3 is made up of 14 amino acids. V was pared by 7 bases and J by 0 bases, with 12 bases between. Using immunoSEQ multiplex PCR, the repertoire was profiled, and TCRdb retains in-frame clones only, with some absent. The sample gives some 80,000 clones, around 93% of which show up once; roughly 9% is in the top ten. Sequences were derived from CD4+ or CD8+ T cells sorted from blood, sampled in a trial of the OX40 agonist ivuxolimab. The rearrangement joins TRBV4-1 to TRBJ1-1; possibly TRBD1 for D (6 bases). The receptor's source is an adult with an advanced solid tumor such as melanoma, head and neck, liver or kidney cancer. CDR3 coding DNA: TGCGCCAGCAAGGATACAGGGTTGAACACTGAAGCTTTCTTT. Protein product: CASKDTGLNTEAFF.